This T cell receptor (beta chain) is drawn from a study of regulatory T cells in long-lasting Graves disease (dated by TCRdb to the early 2020s). About the investigation overall: Persistent Graves' disease was defined as persistently positive TSH receptor autoantibodies together with antithyroid drug treatment for over 5 years. A total of roughly 33 samples were covered by TCR sequencing, comprising some 13 persistent and around 20 newly diagnosed Graves' disease patients. The study was conducted in China and was registered as a clinical trial. Persistent Graves' disease patients in the clinical cohort had taken antithyroid drugs for approximately 10 years on average. Persistent Graves' disease patients were compared with newly diagnosed Graves' disease patients by peripheral blood TCR sequencing and RNA sequencing.

Details on this clonotype: Its antigen target is currently unknown. No base quality information exists; no much larger clone differs at one position.

In light of the paper, this sample's time point label describes: persistent/refractory GD, antithyroid drugs over 5 years with positive TRAb. For both TCR sequencing and RNA sequencing, RNA was extracted from PBMCs in TRIzol. The diagnosis of Graves' disease was made according to American Thyroid Association guidelines. The patients came from an endocrinology department in Xi'an, China. Each patient gave approximately 8.8 milliliters of peripheral blood, collected in an EDTA anticoagulant tube. Ficoll Paque Plus density gradient separation was used to isolate PBMCs, and no additional T cell sorting was done. An Agilent 2100 Bioanalyzer and agarose gel were used to check RNA quality, and a NanoDrop 2000 was used to measure RNA concentration. Broad study findings and their caveats: Sequencing and analysis were limited to the TCR beta chain. Only peripheral blood was studied, because thyroid tissue, the primary lesion, was inaccessible. Persistent Graves' disease patients showed lower TCR Shannon entropy and fewer highly expanded clones than newly diagnosed patients, suggesting clonal expansion. TRBV28, TRBJ1-2 and TRBJ2-5 were preferentially used in persistent disease, while TRBV20-1 and TRBJ2-1 were favored in newly diagnosed disease. The authors acknowledged the small sample size as a limitation that may reduce accuracy. More public clonotypes were shared among persistent patients (roughly 2,900) than among newly diagnosed patients (966).

The library was generated by multiplex PCR. For sequencing, an Illumina HiSeq 4000 was employed. To build TCR beta libraries, CDR3 regions were amplified by Arm-PCR using iRepertoire HTBI primers. Gel purification was performed on PCR products prior to sequencing. The source study handled its data this way. Gene usage analysis of CDR3 amino acid clonotypes relied on the roughly 60 TRBV and 13 to 15 TRBJ segments identified across samples. Filtered high-quality paired reads were merged into contigs using COPE and FqMerger. BLAST was used to align contigs to IMGT TRBV, TRBD and TRBJ reference genes, with CDR3 defined following IMGT. Any clonotype with a frequency above 0.1% was classified as a highly expanded clone. Shannon entropy was used to measure repertoire diversity, and the Gini coefficient was used to measure V-J evenness. Clonotypes shared by more than one individual were considered public. The raw public reads went through TCRdb reprocessing: fastp at Q25, MiXCR clone calling, in-frame beta chains kept. Rows are unified per CDR3 protein, each entry keeping the most common DNA and genes. The V and J calls and clone size come from TCRdb's table, not from the authors' own analysis. A total of more than 650,000 distinct CDR3 sequences appear in this sample, around 32% of them only once. Together, the top ten hold about 40% of the sample.

From the cysteine up to the phenylalanine, the CDR3 has a length of 18 residues. The read is trimmed to its CDR3 DNA, 54 bases read in frame from base 1. Trimming costs V 5 bases and J 3 bases, and their ends lie 23 bases apart. The germline V gene gives CDR1 as SGHAT and CDR2 as FQNNGV. The TCR comes from a female donor with Graves disease. The sequence links TRBV11-2 to TRBJ2-1; the D gene is possibly TRBD2, with 6 bases matching. This specimen consisted of peripheral blood mononuclear cells (PBMCs), obtained when the disease was refractory, from a patient treated with antithyroid drugs. The CDR3 loop reads CASSPHSSWRRDYNEQFF. The nucleotide sequence reads as follows: TGTGCCAGCAGCCCTCACTCCAGCTGGCGGCGGGACTACAATGAGCAGTTCTTC.